The T cell receptor beta chain under discussion was sequenced for a study of control samples from healthy donors and cancer patients. V was clipped by 2 bases and J by 3 bases, with 14 bases between them. The CDR3 covers 16 residues. Germline lookup yields CDR1 LGHNA and CDR2 YNFKEQ. Measured with immunoSEQ multiplex PCR; TCRdb has only the in-frame clones, and not every one. The table records about 180,000 clones, about 90% of them present only once. The chain is built from TRBV4-2 and TRBJ2-1; no clear D. The TCR originated in a woman in her thirties or forties in good health. The sequenced sample consisted of blood. CDR3: CASSQNNLGSYNEQFF. CDR3 DNA sequence: TGTGCCAGCAGCCAAAATAATCTGGGCAGCTACAATGAGCAGTTCTTC.